Below, one T cell receptor beta chain is given with its context. Its target is unknown. A junction end diverges from the germline sequence, so it may reflect a read error. The V gene's germline CDR1 is LGHDT and CDR2 YNNKEL (reference sequence). This CDR3 is built from 13 residues. TCRdb keeps only in-frame clones here, not all; method: immunoSEQ multiplex PCR. The sample shows some 65,000 clones, approximately 79% of them seen only once. The sample is drawn from a study of T cell responses to AZD1222 COVID-19 vaccine. General study findings and limits: Baseline antibody screening turned up just a handful of seropositive AZD1222 recipients. The span of vaccine-associated CD4 TCRs extended across spike, with dominance at 160-218 and 743-854.

The sequences come from peripheral blood, collected on day 0 of MenACWY control vaccination. V gene TRBV3-1 (or the pseudogene TRBV3-2) combines with J gene TRBJ2-7; 8 nucleotides align to TRBD2. This clonotype was obtained from an adult in good health. The CDR3 sequence is CASSPGGGYGQYF. The CDR3 nucleotides read TGTGCCAGCAGCCCCGGGGGGGGGTACGGGCAGTACTTC.